These T cell receptor beta chains were read from a single sample in a study of control samples from healthy donors and cancer patients. TCRdb's copy holds only in-frame clones and misses some; the assay was immunoSEQ multiplex PCR. The table records 150,000 or so clones, more than 85% of them present only once. Sequencing was carried out using blood. Every receptor here comes from a man aged 50 or older in good health. The conserved cysteine and the conserved F or W are not part of the CDR3 here. Fields, in order: J gene, V gene, D gene, CDR3 protein. A D gene is named only where the DNA matches it firmly.

TRBJ2-3 | TRBV4-2 | TRBD2 | ASSPGTSGAGDTQY
TRBJ2-7 | TRBV25-1 | . | ASSDGQGNDEQY
TRBJ2-3 | TRBV29-1 | . | SVEEKASADTQY
TRBJ2-7 | TRBV19 | . | ASSIYEQY
TRBJ1-6 | TRBV3-1/TRBV3-2 | . | ASSQVQGYSPLH
TRBJ1-2 | TRBV9 | . | ASSVASGRNNYGYT
TRBJ1-1 | TRBV11-2 | . | ASSLGPVNTEAF
TRBJ1-1 | TRBV28 | . | ASRAGGSQPEAF
TRBJ1-2 | TRBV6-5 | . | ASSYDRGWEGYT
TRBJ1-1 | TRBV5-1 | . | ASSLWNGNTEAF
TRBJ1-2 | TRBV3-1/TRBV3-2 | . | ASSQVDYGYT
TRBJ2-3 | TRBV24-1 | . | ATSDSLLAVSTDTQY
TRBJ1-5 | TRBV30 | . | AWSVRDLFNQPQH
TRBJ1-4 | TRBV2 | . | ASSEENEKLF
TRBJ2-5 | TRBV27 | . | ASSSLGGRETQY
TRBJ2-2 | TRBV13 | TRBD2 | ASSTTLGLAVNTGELF
TRBJ2-7 | TRBV7-8 | . | ASSLALIGSSYEQY
TRBJ1-2 | TRBV18 | . | ASRDTSIYGYT
TRBJ2-3 | TRBV5-1 | TRBD2 | ASSLGVIAGVRDTQY
TRBJ2-2 | TRBV3-1/TRBV3-2 | TRBD2 | ASSPSLGGRLIWELF
TRBJ2-7 | TRBV5-4 | . | ASTPSGTGLREQY
TRBJ1-1 | TRBV7-2 | . | ASSFGRGMNTEAF
TRBJ1-2 | TRBV6-1 | . | ASSEGGAGYT
TRBJ2-1 | TRBV7-9 | . | ASSAGGGLNEQF
TRBJ2-7 | TRBV29-1 | TRBD1 | SVQGTGVEQY
TRBJ2-1 | TRBV5-1 | . | ASILDGSGEQF
TRBJ2-7 | TRBV7-9 | . | ASSSRWGEQY
TRBJ1-2 | TRBV6-6 | TRBD1 | ASSAPDRGGYGYT